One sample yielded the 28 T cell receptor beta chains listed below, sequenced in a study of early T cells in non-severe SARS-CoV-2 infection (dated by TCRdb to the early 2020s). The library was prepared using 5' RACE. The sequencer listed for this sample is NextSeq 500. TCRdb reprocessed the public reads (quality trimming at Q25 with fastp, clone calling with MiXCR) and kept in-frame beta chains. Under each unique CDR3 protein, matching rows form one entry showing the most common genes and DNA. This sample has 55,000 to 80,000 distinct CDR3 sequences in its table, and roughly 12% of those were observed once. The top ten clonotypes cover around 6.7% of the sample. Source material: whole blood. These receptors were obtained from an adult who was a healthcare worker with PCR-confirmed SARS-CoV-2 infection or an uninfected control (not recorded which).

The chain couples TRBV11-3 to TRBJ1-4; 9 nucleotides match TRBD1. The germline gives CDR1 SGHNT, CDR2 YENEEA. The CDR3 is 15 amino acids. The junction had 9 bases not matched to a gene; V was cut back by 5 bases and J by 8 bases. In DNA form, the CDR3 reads TGTGCCAGCAGCGCCACCGGGACAGGGCGCGAAAAACTGTTTTTT. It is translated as CASSATGTGREKLFF.

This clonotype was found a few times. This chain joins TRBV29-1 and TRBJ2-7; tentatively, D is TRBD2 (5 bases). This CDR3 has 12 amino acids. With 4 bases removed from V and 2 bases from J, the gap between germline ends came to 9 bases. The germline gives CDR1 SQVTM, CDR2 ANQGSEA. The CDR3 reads CSVVEGTYEQYF. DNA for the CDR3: TGCAGCGTTGTAGAGGGAACCTACGAGCAGTACTTC.

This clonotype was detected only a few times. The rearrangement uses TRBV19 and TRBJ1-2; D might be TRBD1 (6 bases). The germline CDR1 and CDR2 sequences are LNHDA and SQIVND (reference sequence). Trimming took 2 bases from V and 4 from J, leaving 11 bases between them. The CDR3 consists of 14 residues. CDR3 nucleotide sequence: TGTGCCAGTAGTATAACGTGGACAGTCTATGGCTACACCTTC. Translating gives CASSITWTVYGYTF.

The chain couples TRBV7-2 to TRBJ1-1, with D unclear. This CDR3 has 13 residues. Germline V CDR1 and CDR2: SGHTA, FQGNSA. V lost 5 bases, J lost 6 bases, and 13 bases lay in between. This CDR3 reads CASSPRLRSEAFF. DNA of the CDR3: TGTGCCAGCAGCCCCCGACTCAGATCTGAAGCTTTCTTT.

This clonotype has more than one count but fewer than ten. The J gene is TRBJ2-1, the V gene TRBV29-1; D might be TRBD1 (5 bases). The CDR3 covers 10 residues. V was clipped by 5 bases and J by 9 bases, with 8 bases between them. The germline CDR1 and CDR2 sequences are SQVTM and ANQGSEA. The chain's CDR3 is CSVLRGEQFF. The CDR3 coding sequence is TGCAGCGTTCTTAGGGGTGAGCAGTTCTTC.

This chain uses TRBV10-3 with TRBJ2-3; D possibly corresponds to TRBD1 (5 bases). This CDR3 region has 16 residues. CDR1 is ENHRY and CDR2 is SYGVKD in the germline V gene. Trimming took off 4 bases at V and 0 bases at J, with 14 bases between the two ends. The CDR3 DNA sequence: TGTGCCATCAGTGTGGGGCAGGGAAGCAGCACAGATACGCAGTATTTT. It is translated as CAISVGQGSSTDTQYF.

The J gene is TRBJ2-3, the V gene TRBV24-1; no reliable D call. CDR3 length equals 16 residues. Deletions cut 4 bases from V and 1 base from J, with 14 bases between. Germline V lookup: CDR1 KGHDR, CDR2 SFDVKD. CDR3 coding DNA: TGTGCCACCAGTGACCCCCAGGCGCTAGGCACAGATACGCAGTATTTT. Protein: CATSDPQALGTDTQYF.

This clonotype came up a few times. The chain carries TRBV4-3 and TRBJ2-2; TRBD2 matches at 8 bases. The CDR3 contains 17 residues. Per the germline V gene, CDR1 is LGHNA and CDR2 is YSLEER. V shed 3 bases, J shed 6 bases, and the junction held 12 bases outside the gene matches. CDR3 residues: CASSQTVAGWVAGELFF. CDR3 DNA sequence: TGCGCCAGCAGCCAGACTGTAGCGGGATGGGTCGCCGGGGAGCTGTTTTTT.

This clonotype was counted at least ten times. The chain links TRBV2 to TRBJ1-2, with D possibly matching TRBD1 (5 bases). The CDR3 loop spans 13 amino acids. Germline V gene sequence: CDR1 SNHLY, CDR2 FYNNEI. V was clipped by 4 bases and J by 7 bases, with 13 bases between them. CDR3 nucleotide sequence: TGTGCCAGCAGTGCGGGAGCCGGGGGTGGCTACACCTTC. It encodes CASSAGAGGGYTF.

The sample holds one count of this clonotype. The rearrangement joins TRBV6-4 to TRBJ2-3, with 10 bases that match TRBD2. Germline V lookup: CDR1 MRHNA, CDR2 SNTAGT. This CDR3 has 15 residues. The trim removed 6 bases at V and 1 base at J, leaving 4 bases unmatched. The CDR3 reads CASSILAGGTDTQYF. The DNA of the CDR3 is TGTGCCAGCAGCATTCTAGCGGGAGGCACAGATACGCAGTATTTT.

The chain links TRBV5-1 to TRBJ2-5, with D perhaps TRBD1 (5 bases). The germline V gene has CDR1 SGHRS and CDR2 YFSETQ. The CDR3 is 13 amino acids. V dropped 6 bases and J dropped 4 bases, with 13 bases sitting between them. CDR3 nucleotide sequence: TGCGCCAGCAATAGGGGATTCGGAGAGACCCAGTACTTC. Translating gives CASNRGFGETQYF.

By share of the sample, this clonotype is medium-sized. CDR3 coding DNA: TGTGCCAGCTCCCCTTTACCGACGGAGAACACTGAAGCTTTCTTT. Protein: CASSPLPTENTEAFF. The rearrangement links TRBV18 to TRBJ1-1; unclear D gene. V lost 6 bases and J 1 base, leaving 15 bases between the germline ends. CDR1 and CDR2 (germline): KGHSH, LQKENI. The CDR3 extends over 15 amino acids.

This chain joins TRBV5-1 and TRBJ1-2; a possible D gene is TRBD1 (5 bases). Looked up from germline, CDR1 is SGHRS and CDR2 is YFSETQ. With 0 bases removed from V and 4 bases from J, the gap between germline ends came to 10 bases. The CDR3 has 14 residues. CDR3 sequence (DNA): TGCGCCAGCAGCTTGGAGGGGTCTCCCTATGGCTACACCTTC. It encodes CASSLEGSPYGYTF.

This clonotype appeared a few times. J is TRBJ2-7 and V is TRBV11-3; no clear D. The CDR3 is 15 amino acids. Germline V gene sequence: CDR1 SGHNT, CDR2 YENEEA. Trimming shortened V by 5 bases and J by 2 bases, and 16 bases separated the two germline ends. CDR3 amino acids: CASSPSGVGAYEQYF. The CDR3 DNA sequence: TGTGCCAGCAGCCCTTCTGGGGTCGGCGCCTACGAGCAGTACTTC.

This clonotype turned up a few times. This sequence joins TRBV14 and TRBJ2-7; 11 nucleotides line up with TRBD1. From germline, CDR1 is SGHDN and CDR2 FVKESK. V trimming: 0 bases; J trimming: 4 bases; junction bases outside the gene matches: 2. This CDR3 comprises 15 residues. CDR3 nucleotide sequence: TGTGCCAGCAGCCAAGATGGACAGGGGGCTTACGAGCAGTACTTC. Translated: CASSQDGQGAYEQYF. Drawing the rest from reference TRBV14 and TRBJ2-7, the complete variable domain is EAGVTQFPSHSVIEKGQTVTLRCDPISGHDNLYWYRRVMGKEIKFLLHFVKESKQDESGMPNNRFLAERTGGTYSTLKVQPAELEDSGVYFCASSQDGQGAYEQYFGPGTRLTVT.

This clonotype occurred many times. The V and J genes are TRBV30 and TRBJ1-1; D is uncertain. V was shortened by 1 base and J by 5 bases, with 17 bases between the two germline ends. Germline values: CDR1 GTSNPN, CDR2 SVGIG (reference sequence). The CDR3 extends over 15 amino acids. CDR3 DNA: TGTGCCTGGAGTGCAGCGGACGGGCGGATAACTGAAGCTTTCTTT. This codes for CAWSAADGRITEAFF.

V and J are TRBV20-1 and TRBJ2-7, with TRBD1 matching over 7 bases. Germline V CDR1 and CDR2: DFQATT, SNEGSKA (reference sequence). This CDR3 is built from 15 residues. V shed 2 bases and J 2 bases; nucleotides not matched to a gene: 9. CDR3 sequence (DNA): TGCAGTGCTAGAAATTACCGGGACAGTCCCTACGAGCAGTACTTC. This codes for CSARNYRDSPYEQYF.

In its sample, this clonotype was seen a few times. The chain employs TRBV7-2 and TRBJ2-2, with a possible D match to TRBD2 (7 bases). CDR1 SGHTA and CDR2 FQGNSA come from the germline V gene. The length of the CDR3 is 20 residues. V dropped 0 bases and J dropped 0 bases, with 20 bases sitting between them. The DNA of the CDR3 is TGTGCCAGCAGCTTAGCACGCTGGGTCGGGGGGCCAGCGAACACCGGGGAGCTGTTTTTT. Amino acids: CASSLARWVGGPANTGELFF.

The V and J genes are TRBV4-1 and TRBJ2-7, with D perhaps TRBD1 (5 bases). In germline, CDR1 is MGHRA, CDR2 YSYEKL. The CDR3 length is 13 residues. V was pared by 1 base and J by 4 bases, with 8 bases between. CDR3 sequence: CASSQGDRYEQYF. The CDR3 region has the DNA TGCGCCAGCAGCCAAGGCGACAGATACGAGCAGTACTTC.

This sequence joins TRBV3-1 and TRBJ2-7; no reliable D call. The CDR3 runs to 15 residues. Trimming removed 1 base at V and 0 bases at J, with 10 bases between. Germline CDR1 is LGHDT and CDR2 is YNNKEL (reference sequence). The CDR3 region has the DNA TGTGCCAGCAGCCAAGGACTTACATACTCCTACGAGCAGTACTTC. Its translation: CASSQGLTYSYEQYF.

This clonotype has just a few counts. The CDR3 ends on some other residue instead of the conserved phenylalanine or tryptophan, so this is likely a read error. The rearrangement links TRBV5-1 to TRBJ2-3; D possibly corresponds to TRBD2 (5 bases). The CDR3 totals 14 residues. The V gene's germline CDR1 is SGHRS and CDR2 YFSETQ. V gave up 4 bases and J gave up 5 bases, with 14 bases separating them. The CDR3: CASSPDWIGDTQYL. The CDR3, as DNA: TGCGCCAGCAGCCCGGACTGGATTGGAGATACGCAGTATCTT.

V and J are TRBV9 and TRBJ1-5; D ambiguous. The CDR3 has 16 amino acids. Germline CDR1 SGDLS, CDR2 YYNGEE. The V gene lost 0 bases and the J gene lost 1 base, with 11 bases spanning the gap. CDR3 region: CASSVGSGLSNQPQHF. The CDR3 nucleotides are TGTGCCAGCAGCGTAGGGTCCGGGTTGAGCAATCAGCCCCAGCATTTT.

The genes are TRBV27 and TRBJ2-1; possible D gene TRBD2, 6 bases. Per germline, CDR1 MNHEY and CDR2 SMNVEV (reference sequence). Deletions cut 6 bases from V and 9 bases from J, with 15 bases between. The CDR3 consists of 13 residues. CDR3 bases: TGTGCCAGCAGACAATCGGGGGAGGTTGAGCAGTTCTTC. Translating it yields CASRQSGEVEQFF.

The CDR3 here is CASSPSAGIHEQYF. In DNA, the CDR3 is TGTGCCAGCTCACCATCGGCAGGGATCCACGAGCAGTACTTC. The rearrangement joins TRBV18 to TRBJ2-7, with TRBD1 as a possible D gene (5 bases). CDR3 length: 14 residues. Germline CDR1 KGHSH, CDR2 LQKENI. V lost 2 bases and J lost 5, with 13 bases in between.

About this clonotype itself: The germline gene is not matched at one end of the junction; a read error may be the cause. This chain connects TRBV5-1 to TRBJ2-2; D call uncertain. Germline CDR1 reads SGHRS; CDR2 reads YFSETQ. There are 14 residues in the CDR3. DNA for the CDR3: TGTGCCAGCAGTTCAACCGCGAACACCGGGGAGCTGTTTTTT. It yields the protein CASSSTANTGELFF. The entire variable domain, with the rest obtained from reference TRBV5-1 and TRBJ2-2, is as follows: KAGVTQTPRYLIKTRGQQVTLSCSPISGHRSVSWYQQTPGQGLQFLFEYFSETQRNKGNFPGRFSGRQFSNSRSEMNVSTLELGDSALYLCASSSTANTGELFFGEGSRLTVL.

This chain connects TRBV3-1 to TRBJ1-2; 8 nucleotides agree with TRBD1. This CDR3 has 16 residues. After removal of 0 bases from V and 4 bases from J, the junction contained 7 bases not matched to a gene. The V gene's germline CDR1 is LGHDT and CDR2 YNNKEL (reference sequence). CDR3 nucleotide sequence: TGTGCCAGCAGCCAAGACCCCTGGACAGGGTCCTATGGCTACACCTTC. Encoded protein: CASSQDPWTGSYGYTF. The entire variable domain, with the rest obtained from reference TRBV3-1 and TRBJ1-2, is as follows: DTAVSQTPKYLVTQMGNDKSIKCEQNLGHDTMYWYKQDSKKFLKIMFSYNNKELIINETVPNRFSPKSPDKAHLNLHINSLELGDSAVYFCASSQDPWTGSYGYTFGSGTRLTVV.

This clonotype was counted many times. The CDR3 DNA reads TGTGCCAGGTACTACAATGAGCAGTTCTTC. Protein: CARYYNEQFF. The chain has TRBV19 and TRBJ2-1; D is undetermined. The CDR3 is made up of 10 amino acids. Germline V gene lookup returns CDR1 LNHDA and CDR2 SQIVND (reference sequence). V lost 9 bases, J lost 3 bases, and 3 bases lay in between.

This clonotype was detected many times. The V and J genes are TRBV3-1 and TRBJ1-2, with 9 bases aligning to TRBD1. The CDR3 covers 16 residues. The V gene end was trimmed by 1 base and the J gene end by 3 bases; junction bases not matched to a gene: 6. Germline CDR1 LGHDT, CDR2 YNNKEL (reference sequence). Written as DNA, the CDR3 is TGTGCCAGCAGCCAAGTTGATGGGGACAGGGACTATGGCTACACCTTC. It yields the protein CASSQVDGDRDYGYTF. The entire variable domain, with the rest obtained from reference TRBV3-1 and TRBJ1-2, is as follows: DTAVSQTPKYLVTQMGNDKSIKCEQNLGHDTMYWYKQDSKKFLKIMFSYNNKELIINETVPNRFSPKSPDKAHLNLHINSLELGDSAVYFCASSQVDGDRDYGYTFGSGTRLTVV.